Listed below are T cell receptor beta chains from one sample, sequenced in a study of beta chain features in type 1 diabetes. TCRdb's copy holds only in-frame clones and misses some; the assay was immunoSEQ multiplex PCR. This table has hundreds of thousands of clones, around 15% appearing once. Specimen: naive CD4+ T cells from blood. The receptor set was obtained from a man aged 18 to 29 in good health. The CDR3 runs from the conserved cysteine through the conserved F or W. D genes are given only for firm matches. Not every row has a clone size; where given, it reads once, few, many or a size class.

j_gene	abundance	d_gene	v_gene	CDR3nt	CDR3aa
TRBJ1-1	.	.	TRBV29-1	TGCAGCGTTGTACGGGGTGGACGGACTGAAGCTTTCTTT	CSVVRGGRTEAFF
TRBJ2-5	few	TRBD1	TRBV7-9	TGTGCCAGCAGCCCGCGGACAGGGGGCCAAGAGACCCAGTACTTC	CASSPRTGGQETQYF
TRBJ1-5	.	.	TRBV4-3	TGCGCCAGCAGCCAAGCCGGGGGACAGCCCCAGCATTTT	CASSQAGGQPQHF
TRBJ2-7	.	TRBD1	TRBV30	TGTGCCTGGATGGCAGGGGGTTACGAGCAGTACTTC	CAWMAGGYEQYF
TRBJ2-3	.	TRBD2	TRBV7-3	TGTGCCAGCAGCCCACGACTAGCAAACACAGATACGCAGTATTTT	CASSPRLANTDTQYF
TRBJ2-5	.	TRBD2	TRBV7-9	TGTGCCAGCAGCCCAGGCGGGACTATCAGAGAGACCCAGTACTTC	CASSPGGTIRETQYF
TRBJ2-2	.	TRBD2	TRBV11-2	TGTGCCAGCAGCCCCGGGACTAGCGGGATCACCGGGGAGCTGTTTTTT	CASSPGTSGITGELFF
TRBJ1-5	few	.	TRBV15	TGTGCCACCAGCAGAGATCGAACCAGGGTTCAGCCCCAGCATTTT	CATSRDRTRVQPQHF
TRBJ2-7	few	.	TRBV18	TGTGCCAGCTCACCCCGGCAGGGTAGCTCCTACGAGCAGTACTTC	CASSPRQGSSYEQYF
TRBJ2-6	.	.	TRBV7-9	TGTGCCAGCAGCTTAGATGGCGGTGGGGCCAACGTCCTGACTTTC	CASSLDGGGANVLTF
TRBJ1-6	few	.	TRBV7-9	TGTGCCAGCAGCTTACAGGGTACGGGTAATTCACCCCTCCACTTT	CASSLQGTGNSPLHF
TRBJ1-1	.	.	TRBV30	TGTGCCTGGAGTGTTATGGAGTGGATGAACACTGAAGCTTTCTTT	CAWSVMEWMNTEAFF
TRBJ2-5	.	.	TRBV18	TGTGCCAGCTCACCACTGACCCTCGAGACCCAGTACTTC	CASSPLTLETQYF